This T cell receptor (beta chain) was sequenced for a study of cytomegalovirus exposure and HLA in healthy donors. Overall study context: Genetic ancestry analysis placed more than 80% of the roughly 400 donors that were genotyped in the Caucasian-associated cluster.

Notes on this clone: As yet, its antigen is unknown.

PCR was performed using 60 Vbeta and 13 Jbeta primers. TCRdb's copy holds only in-frame clones and misses some; the assay was immunoSEQ multiplex PCR. The sample holds over 100,000 clones, 75% to 80% seen once. Findings of the study overall: One cluster of highly shared sequence variants probably arose as a sequencing artifact.

CDR1 is SGHTS and CDR2 is YDEGEE in the germline V gene. The V gene lost 6 bases and the J gene lost 0 bases, with 13 bases spanning the gap. This CDR3 has 14 amino acids. The sequence came from a male donor in good health and CMV-seropositive. The V gene is TRBV5-8, the J gene TRBJ2-7; D might be TRBD1 (5 bases). Sequenced sample: PBMCs. The CDR3 nucleotides read TGTGCCAGCACCCCCCCCCAGGGCTCCTACGAGCAGTACTTC. Its translation is CASTPPQGSYEQYF.